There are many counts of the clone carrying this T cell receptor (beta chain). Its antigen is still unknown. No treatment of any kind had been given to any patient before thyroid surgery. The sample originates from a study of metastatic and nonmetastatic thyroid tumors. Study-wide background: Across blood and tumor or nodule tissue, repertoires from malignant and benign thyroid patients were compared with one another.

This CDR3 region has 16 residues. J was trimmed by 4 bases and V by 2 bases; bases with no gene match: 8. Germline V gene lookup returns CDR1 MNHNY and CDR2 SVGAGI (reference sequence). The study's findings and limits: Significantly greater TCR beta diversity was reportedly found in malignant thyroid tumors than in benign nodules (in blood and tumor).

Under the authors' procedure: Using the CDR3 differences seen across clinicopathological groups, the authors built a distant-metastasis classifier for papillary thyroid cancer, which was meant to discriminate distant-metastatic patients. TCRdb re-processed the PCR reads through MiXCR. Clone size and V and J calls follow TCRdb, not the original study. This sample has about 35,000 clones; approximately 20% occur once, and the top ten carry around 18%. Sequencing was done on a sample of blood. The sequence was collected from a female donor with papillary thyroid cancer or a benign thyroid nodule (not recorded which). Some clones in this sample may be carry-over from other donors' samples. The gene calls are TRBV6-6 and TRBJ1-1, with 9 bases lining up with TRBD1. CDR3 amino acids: CASSYMGQGVGTEAFF. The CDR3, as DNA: TGTGCCAGCAGTTACATGGGACAGGGTGTAGGCACTGAAGCTTTCTTT.